The T cell receptor (beta chain) described here comes from a study of T cell repertoires in cytomegalovirus infection. Using its own MiXCR run on the reads, TCRdb lists one record per CDR3 protein. The table lists 200,000 to 300,000 distinct CDR3 sequences, roughly an eighth of them singletons. CDR3 length equals 16 residues. CDR1 is SGDLS, CDR2 YYNGEE, per germline. V was trimmed by 3 bases and J by 0 bases, leaving 10 bases between them. The chain couples TRBV9 to TRBJ2-6; perhaps TRBD1 as D (5 bases). The TCR originated in a human donor in good health (CMV status not recorded). Some clones in this sample may be carry-over from other donors' samples. Sequencing used PBMCs. CDR3 loop: CASSEIDSSGANVLTF. The CDR3 DNA reads as TGTGCCAGCAGCGAGATAGACAGCTCTGGGGCCAACGTCCTGACTTTC.